This T cell receptor (beta chain) was observed in a study of beta chain features in type 1 diabetes. Notes on the study in general: There was a moderate but significant shortening of TCRB CDR3s in all four CD4+ subsets of Type 1 diabetes patients. These data did not resolve whether HLA type affects TCRB rearrangement. Insertions at VDJ junctions were less frequent in type 1 diabetes patients. These patients also deleted more nucleotides at the same junctions.

Since all of the isolated RNA was reverse transcribed, expressed TCRB transcripts were what got sequenced. The table came from immunoSEQ multiplex PCR; TCRdb's copy has only in-frame clones and leaves some out. The repertoire holds 350,000 to 450,000 clones, with approximately 14% as singletons. This clone came up a few times. What it binds is unknown. This clonotype was obtained from a man younger than 40 in good health. The sequencing sample was made of naive CD4+ T cells from blood.

This chain's CDR3 is CASSLGVNYGYTF. The CDR3 nucleotides read TGTGCCAGCAGCTTAGGCGTAAACTATGGCTACACCTTC. This chain joins TRBV7-2 and TRBJ1-2; D call uncertain. The CDR3 spans 13 residues. Germline CDR1 and CDR2: SGHTA and FQGNSA. V lost 1 base, J lost 2 bases, and 5 bases lay in between. Looking up the rest from reference TRBV7-2 and TRBJ1-2 gives the full variable domain: GAGVSQSPSNKVTEKGKDVELRCDPISGHTALYWYRQSLGQGLEFLIYFQGNSAPDKSGLPSDRFSAERTGGSVSTLTIQRTQQEDSAVYLCASSLGVNYGYTFGSGTRLTVV.